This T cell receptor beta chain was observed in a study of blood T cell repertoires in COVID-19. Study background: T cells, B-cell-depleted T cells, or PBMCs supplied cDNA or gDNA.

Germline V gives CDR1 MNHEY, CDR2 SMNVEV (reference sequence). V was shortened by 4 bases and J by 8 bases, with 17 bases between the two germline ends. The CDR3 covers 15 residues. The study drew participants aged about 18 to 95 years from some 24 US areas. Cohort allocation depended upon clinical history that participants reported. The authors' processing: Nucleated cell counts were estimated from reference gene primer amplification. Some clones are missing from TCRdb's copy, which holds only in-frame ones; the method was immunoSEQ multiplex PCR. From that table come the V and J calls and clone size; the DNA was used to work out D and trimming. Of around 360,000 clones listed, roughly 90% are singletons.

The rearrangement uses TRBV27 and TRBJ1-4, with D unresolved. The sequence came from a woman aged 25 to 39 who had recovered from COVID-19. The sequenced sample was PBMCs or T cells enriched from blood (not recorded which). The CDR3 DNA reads TGTGCCAGCAGTTCGTCTGTATCGGGGAGGGAAAAACTGTTTTTT. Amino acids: CASSSSVSGREKLFF.